This record covers a single T cell receptor (beta chain). This receptor's antigen is unknown. Per-base quality was not reported, and no clone a single base away is much larger than it. This record belongs to a study of cytomegalovirus exposure and HLA in healthy donors (dated by TCRdb to the late 2010s). Describing the broader study: A later analysis indicated that the roughly 130 validation repertoires were generated on the platform also employed for the approximately 700 repertoires of the first cohort. The study aimed to test whether signatures of past pathogen exposure could be identified by cataloging public T cell receptors. Besides the first cohort of roughly 640 subjects, a separate validation cohort made up of some 110 different subjects was used. To predict cytomegalovirus infection status, the study brought together high-throughput TCR immunosequencing, statistical association of individual TCRs with disease status, and machine learning.

V lost 2 bases and J lost 4 bases, and the count of bases not matched to a germline gene is 16. Counted from cysteine to phenylalanine, this CDR3 has 21 amino acids. The sequence is cut down to CDR3 DNA, 63 bases in frame from base 1. Via the germline V gene, CDR1 is SGHRS and CDR2 YFSETQ. Donors formed part of the validation cohort, which comprised about 120 subjects and was distinct from the first cohort of under 800 subjects. The library relied on the immunoSEQ multiplex PCR assay. For the original study's pipeline: A statistical classification framework was built for diagnosing cytomegalovirus status from the catalog of TCR beta chain sequences. TCRdb provides this immuneACCESS table in a form limited to in-frame rearrangements. Some clones are lacking; in checked studies, under half of them reflect an unresolved V gene, and why the rest are absent is not known. The DNA was the basis for D and trimming; V, J and clone size are from that table. Present in this sample are approximately 140,000 clones, around nine tenths of which were seen just once. 7.5% to 9% of the sample is in the top ten clones.

Results the study describes overall, beyond this receptor: In vitro tests confirmed that three of the cytomegalovirus-associated TCR beta chains recognize cytomegalovirus antigens. The classifier was reported to diagnose cytomegalovirus status with high specificity and sensitivity in both the original cohort and the validation cohort. A later analysis lacked HLA typing for the validation cohort, so it scored co-occurrence in that cohort across all 120 repertoires. Of the cluster scores, 85% to 95% were above 0 in a later analysis, which found that TCRs clustered in the first cohort also tended to co-occur in the approximately 130 validation repertoires. The study listed 164 TCR beta chains as associated with cytomegalovirus. Most TCR sequences were observed very rarely across donors, whereas some public TCRs were present in many individuals. The authors suggested that the approach could potentially be generalized to other disease states and immunological phenotypes.

The TCR sequence derives from a man aged 18 to 30 in good health and CMV-seropositive. The V and J genes are TRBV5-1 and TRBJ2-3; 16 central nucleotides agree with TRBD2. What was sequenced was PBMCs. The DNA reads as follows: TGCGCCAGCAGCTTAGCCGGACGTTGGGGACTAGCGGGAGGGCCGTCAGATACGCAGTATTTT. Its amino acids are CASSLAGRWGLAGGPSDTQYF.